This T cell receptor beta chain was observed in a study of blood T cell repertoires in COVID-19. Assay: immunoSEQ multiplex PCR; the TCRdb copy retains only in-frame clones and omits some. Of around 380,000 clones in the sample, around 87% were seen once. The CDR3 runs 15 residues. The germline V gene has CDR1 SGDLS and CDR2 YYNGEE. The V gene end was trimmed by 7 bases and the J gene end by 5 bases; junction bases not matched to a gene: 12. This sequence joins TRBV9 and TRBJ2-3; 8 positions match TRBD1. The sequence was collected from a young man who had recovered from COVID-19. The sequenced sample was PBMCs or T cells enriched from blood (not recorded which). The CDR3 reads CASGSRDRRQDTQYF. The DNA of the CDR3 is TGTGCCAGCGGGAGCCGGGACAGGAGACAAGATACGCAGTATTTT.